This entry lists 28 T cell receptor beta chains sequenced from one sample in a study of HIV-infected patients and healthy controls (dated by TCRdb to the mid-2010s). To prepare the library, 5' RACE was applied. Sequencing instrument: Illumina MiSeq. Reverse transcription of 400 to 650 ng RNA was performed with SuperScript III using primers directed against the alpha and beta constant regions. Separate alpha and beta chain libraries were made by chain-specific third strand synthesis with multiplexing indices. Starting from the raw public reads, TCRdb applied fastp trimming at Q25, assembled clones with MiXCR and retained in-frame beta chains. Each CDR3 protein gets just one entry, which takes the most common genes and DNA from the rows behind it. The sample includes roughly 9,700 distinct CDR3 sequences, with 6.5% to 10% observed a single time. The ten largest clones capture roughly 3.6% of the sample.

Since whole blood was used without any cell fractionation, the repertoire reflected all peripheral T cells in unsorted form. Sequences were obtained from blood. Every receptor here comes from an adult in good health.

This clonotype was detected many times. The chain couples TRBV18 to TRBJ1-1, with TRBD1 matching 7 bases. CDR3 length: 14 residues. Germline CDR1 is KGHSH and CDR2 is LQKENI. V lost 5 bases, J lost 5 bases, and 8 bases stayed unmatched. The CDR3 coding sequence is TGTGCCAGCTCATCTACAGGGGCAGTTACTGAAGCTTTCTTT. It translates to CASSSTGAVTEAFF.

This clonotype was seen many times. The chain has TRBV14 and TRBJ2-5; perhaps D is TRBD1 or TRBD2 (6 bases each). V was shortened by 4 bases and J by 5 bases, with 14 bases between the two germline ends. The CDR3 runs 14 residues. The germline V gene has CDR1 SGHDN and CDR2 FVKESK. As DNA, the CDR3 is TGTGCCAGCAGCCTAATAGGGGGGACGGAGACCCAGTACTTC. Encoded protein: CASSLIGGTETQYF.

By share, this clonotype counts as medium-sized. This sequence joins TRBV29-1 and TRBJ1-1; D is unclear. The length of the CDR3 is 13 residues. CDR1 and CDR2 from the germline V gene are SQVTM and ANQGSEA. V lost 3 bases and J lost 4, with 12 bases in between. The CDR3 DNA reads TGCAGCGTTGATCGGCCCTCGGGCACTGAAGCTTTCTTT. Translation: CSVDRPSGTEAFF.

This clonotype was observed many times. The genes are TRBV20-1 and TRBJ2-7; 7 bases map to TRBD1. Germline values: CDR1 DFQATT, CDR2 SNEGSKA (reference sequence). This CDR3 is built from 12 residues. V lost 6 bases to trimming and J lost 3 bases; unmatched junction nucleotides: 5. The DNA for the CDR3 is TGCAGTGCGAGGGACAGAGACTACGAGCAGTACTTC. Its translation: CSARDRDYEQYF.

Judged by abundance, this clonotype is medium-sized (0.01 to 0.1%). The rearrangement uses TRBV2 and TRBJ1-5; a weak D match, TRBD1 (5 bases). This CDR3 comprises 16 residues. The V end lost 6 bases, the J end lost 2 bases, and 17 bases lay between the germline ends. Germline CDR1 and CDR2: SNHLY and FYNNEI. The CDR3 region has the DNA TGTGCCAGCAGCGACAGACAAACTAGAGGCAATCAGCCCCAGCATTTT. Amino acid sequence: CASSDRQTRGNQPQHF.

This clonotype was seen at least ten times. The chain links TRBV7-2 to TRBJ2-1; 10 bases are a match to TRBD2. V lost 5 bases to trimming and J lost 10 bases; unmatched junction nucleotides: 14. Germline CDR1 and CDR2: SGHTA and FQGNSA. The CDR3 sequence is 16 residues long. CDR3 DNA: TGTGCCAGCAGCCCGACCGGGCTAGCGGGGGCGAGGGAGCAGTTCTTC. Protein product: CASSPTGLAGAREQFF.

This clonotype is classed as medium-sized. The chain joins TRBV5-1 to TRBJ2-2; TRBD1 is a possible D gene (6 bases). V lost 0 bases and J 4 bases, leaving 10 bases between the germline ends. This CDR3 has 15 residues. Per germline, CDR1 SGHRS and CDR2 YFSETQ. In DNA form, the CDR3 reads TGCGCCAGCAGCTTGGACAGGGTCGCCACCGGGGAGCTGTTTTTT. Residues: CASSLDRVATGELFF.

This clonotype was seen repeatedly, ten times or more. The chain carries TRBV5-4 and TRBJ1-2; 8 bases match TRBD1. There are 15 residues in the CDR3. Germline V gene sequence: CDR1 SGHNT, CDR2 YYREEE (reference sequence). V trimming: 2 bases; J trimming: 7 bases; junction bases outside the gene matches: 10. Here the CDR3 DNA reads TGTGCCAGCAGCTTCCCCGGGACAGGTTCCTCTGGCTACACCTTC. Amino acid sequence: CASSFPGTGSSGYTF.

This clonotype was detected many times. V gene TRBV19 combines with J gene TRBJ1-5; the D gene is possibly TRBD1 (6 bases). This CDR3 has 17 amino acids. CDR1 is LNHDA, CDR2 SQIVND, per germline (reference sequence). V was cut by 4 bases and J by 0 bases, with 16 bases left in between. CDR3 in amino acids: CASSSYRESYSNQPQHF. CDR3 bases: TGTGCCAGTAGTAGCTACAGGGAGAGCTATAGCAATCAGCCCCAGCATTTT. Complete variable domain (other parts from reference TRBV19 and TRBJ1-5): DGGITQSPKYLFRKEGQNVTLSCEQNLNHDAMYWYRQDPGQGLRLIYYSQIVNDFQKGDIAEGYSVSREKKESFPLTVTSAQKNPTAFYLCASSSYRESYSNQPQHFGDGTRLSIL.

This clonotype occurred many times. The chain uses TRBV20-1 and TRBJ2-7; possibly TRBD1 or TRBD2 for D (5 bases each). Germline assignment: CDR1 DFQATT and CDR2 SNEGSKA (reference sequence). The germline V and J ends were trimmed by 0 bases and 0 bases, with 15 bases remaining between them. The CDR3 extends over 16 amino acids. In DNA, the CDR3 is TGCAGTGCTAGAGATCGGGGCGGCCGCGGCTCCTACGAGCAGTACTTC. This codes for CSARDRGGRGSYEQYF.

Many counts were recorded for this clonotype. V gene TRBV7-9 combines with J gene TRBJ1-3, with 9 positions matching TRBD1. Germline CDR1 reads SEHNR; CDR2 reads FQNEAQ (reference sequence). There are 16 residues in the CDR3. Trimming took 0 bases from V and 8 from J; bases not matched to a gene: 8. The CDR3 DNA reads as TGTGCCAGCAGCTTAGCGGTCACAGGGGGCCCCGACACCATATATTTT. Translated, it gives CASSLAVTGGPDTIYF.

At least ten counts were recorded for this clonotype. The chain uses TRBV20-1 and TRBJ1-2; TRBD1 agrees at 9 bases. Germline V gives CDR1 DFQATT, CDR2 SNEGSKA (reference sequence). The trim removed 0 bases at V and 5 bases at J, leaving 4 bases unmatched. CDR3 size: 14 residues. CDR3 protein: CSARETTGGYGYTF. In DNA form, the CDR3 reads TGCAGTGCTAGAGAAACGACAGGGGGATATGGCTACACCTTC.

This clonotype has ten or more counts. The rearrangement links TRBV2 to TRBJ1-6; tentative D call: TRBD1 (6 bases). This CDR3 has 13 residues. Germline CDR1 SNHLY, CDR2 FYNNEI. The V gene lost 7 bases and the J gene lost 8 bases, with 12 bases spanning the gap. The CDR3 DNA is TGTGCCAGCACTCAGGGGACCTATTCACCCCTCCACTTT. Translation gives CASTQGTYSPLHF. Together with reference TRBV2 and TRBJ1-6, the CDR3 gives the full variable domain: EPEVTQTPSHQVTQMGQEVILRCVPISNHLYFYWYRQILGQKVEFLVSFYNNEISEKSEIFDDQFSVERPDGSNFTLKIRSTKLEDSAMYFCASTQGTYSPLHFGNGTRLTVT.

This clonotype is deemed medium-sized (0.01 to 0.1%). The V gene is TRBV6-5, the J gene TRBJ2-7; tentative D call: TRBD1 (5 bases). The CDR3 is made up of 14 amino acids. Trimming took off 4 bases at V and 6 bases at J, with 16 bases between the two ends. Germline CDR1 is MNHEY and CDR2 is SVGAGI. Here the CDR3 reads CASSFSRQNAEQYF. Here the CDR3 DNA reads TGTGCCAGCAGTTTTTCGAGACAGAACGCCGAGCAGTACTTC.

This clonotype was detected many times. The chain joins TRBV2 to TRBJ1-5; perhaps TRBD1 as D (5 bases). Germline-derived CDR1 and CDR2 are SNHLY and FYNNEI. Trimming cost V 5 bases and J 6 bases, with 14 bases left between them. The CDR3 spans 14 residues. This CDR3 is CASSSQGLSQPQHF. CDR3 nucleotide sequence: TGTGCCAGCAGTTCCCAGGGTTTGAGTCAGCCCCAGCATTTT.

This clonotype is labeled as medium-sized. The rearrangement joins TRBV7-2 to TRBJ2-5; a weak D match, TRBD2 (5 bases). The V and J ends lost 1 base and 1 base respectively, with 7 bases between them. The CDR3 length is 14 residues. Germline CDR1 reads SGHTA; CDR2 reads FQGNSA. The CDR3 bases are TGTGCCAGCAGCTTAGTAGCGATCCAAGAGACCCAGTACTTC. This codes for CASSLVAIQETQYF.

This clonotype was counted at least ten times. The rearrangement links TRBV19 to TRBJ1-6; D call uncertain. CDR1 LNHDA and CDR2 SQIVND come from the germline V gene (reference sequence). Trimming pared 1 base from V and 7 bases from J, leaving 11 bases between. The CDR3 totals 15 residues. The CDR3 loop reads CASSIGGSENSPLHF. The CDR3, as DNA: TGTGCCAGTAGTATAGGGGGTAGCGAGAATTCACCCCTCCACTTT.

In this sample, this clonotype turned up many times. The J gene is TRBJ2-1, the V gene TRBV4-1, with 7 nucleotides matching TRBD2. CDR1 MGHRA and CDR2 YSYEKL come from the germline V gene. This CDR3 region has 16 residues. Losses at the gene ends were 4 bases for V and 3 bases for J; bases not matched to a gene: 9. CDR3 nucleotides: TGCGCCAGCAGCCGCGTAGTTGGGGGGGGCTACAATGAGCAGTTCTTC. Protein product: CASSRVVGGGYNEQFF.

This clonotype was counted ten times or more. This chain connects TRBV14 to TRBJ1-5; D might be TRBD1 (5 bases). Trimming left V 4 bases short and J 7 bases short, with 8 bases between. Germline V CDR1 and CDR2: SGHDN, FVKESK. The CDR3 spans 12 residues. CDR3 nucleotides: TGTGCCAGCAGCCGCGGGGGGCAGCCCCAGCATTTT. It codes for CASSRGGQPQHF.

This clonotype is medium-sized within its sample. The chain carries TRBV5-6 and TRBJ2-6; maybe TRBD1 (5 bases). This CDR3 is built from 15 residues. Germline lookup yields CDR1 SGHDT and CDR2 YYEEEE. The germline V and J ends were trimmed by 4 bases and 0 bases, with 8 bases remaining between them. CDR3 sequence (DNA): TGTGCCAGCAGCGAGGACATCTCTGGGGCCAACGTCCTGACTTTC. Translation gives CASSEDISGANVLTF.

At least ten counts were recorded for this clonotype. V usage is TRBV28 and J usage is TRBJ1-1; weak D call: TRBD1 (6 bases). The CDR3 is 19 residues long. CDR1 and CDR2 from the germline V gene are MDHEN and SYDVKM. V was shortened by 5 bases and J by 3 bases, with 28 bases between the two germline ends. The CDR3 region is CASSPPLRTATRKDTEAFF. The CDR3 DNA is TGTGCCAGCAGTCCCCCTCTACGGACAGCCACCCGGAAGGACACTGAAGCTTTCTTT.

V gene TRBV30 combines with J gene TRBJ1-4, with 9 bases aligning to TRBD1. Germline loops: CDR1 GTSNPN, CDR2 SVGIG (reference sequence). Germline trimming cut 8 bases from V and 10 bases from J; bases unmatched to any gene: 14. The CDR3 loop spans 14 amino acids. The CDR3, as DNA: TGTGCCGCAGTATCCGGGACAGGGTTTGGAAAACTGTTTTTT. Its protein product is CAAVSGTGFGKLFF.

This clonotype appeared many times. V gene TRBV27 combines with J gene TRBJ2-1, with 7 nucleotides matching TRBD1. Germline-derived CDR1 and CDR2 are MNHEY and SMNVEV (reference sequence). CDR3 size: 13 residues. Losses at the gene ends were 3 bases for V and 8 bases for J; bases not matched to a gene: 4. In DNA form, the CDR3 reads TGTGCCAGCAGTTTGACAGGGTTTCATGAGCAGTTCTTC. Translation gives CASSLTGFHEQFF.

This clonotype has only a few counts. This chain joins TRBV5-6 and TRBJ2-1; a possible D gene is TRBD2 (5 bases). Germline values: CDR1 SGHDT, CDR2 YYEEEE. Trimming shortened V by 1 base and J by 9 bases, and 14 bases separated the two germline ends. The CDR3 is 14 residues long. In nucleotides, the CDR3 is TGTGCCAGCAGCTTGCGGGGATTTGTTTCTGAGCAGTTCTTC. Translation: CASSLRGFVSEQFF.

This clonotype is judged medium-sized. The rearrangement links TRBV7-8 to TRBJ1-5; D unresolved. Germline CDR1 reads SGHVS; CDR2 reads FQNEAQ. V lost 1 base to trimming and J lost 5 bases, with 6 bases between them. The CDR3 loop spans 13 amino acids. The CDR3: CASSLGTYQPQHF. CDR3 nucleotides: TGTGCCAGCAGCTTAGGGACCTATCAGCCCCAGCATTTT.

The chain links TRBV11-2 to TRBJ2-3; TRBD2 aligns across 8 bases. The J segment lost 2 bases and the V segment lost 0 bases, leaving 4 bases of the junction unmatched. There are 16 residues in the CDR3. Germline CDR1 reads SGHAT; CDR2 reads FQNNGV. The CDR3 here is CASSLEWRGATDTQYF. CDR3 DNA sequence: TGTGCCAGCAGCTTAGAATGGCGGGGGGCCACAGATACGCAGTATTTT. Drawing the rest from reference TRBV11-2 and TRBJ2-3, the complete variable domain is EAGVAQSPRYKIIEKRQSVAFWCNPISGHATLYWYQQILGQGPKLLIQFQNNGVVDDSQLPKDRFSAERLKGVDSTLKIQPAKLEDSAVYLCASSLEWRGATDTQYFGPGTRLTVL.

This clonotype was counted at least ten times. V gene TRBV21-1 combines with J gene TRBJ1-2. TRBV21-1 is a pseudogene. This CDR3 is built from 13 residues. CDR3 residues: CASSKGAIYGYTF. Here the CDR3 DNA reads TGTGCCAGCAGCAAGGGTGCTATCTATGGCTACACCTTC.

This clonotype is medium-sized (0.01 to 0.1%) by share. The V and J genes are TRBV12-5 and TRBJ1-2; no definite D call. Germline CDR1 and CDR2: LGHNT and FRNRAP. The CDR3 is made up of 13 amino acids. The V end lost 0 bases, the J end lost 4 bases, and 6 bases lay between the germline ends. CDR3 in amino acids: CASGLVTLYGYTF. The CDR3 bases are TGTGCTAGTGGTTTGGTTACCCTCTATGGCTACACCTTC.